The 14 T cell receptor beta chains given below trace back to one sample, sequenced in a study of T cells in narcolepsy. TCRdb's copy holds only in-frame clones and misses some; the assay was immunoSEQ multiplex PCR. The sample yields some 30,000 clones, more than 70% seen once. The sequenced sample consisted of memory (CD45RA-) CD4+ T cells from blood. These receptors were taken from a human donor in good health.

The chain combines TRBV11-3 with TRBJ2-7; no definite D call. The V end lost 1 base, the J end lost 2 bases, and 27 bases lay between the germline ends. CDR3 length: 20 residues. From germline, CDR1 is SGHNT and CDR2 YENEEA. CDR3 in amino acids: CASSLVWVGCKARLTYEQYF. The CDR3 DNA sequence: TGTGCCAGCAGCTTAGTCTGGGTAGGGTGTAAAGCCAGGCTAACCTACGAGCAGTACTTC.

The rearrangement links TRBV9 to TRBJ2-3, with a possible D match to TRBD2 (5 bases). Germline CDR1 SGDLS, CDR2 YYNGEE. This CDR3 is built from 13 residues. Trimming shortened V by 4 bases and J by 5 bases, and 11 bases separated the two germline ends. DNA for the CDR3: TGTGCCAGCAGCCGCCAGCGGATAGATACGCAGTATTTT. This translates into CASSRQRIDTQYF. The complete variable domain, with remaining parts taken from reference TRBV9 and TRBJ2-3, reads DSGVTQTPKHLITATGQRVTLRCSPRSGDLSVYWYQQSLDQGLQFLIQYYNGEERAKGNILERFSAQQFPDLHSELNLSSLELGDSALYFCASSRQRIDTQYFGPGTRLTVL.

In DNA, the CDR3 is TGTGCCAGCAGTTTAGGGGGGGGAGGCGGAGAGACCCAGTACTTC. This encodes CASSLGGGGGETQYF. The J gene is TRBJ2-5, the V gene TRBV28, with 7 bases fitting TRBD2. Germline loops: CDR1 MDHEN, CDR2 SYDVKM. The CDR3 has 15 amino acids. The trim removed 2 bases at V and 4 bases at J, leaving 7 bases unmatched.

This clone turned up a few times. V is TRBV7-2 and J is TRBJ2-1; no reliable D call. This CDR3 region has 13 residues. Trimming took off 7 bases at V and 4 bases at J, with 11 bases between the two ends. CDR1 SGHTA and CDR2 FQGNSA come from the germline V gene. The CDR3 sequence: CASTTYQYNEQFF. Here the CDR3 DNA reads TGTGCCAGCACCACTTATCAATACAATGAGCAGTTCTTC.

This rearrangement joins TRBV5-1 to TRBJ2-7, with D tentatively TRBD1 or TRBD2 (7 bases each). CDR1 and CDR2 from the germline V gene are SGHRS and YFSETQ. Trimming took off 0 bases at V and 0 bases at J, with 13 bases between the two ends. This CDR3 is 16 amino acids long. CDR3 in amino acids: CASSLGGGTASYEQYF. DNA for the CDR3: TGCGCCAGCAGCTTGGGGGGAGGGACAGCCTCCTACGAGCAGTACTTC.

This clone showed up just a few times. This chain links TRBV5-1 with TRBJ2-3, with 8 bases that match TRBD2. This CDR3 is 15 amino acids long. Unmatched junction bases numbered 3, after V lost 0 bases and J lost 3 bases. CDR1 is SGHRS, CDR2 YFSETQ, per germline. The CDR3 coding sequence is TGCGCCAGCAGCTTGGGGGGCGGGAGGACAGATACGCAGTATTTT. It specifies CASSLGGGRTDTQYF.

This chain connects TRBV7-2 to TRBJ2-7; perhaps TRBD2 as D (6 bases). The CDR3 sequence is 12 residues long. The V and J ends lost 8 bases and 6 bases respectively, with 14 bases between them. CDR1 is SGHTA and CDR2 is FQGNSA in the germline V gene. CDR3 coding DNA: TGTGCCAGCGGGGGAGTGGGAGGCGAGCAGTACTTC. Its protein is CASGGVGGEQYF.

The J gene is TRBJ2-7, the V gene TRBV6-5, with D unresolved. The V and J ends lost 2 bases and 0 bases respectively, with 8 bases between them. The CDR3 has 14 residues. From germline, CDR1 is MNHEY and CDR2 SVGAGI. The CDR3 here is CASSYIGSSYEQYF. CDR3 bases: TGTGCCAGCAGTTACATCGGAAGCTCCTACGAGCAGTACTTC.

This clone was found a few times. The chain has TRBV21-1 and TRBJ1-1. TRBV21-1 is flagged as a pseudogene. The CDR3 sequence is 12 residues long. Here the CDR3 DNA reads TGTGCCAGCAGCAAAGTGAGGGCTGAAGCTTTCTTT. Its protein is CASSKVRAEAFF.

The DNA for the CDR3 is TGTGCCAGCAGCTTATCCGGGACAGGGAAGGGGGAGACCCAGTACTTC. This translates into CASSLSGTGKGETQYF. V is TRBV7-8 and J is TRBJ2-5, with TRBD1 identical over 9 bases. The germline V gene has CDR1 SGHVS and CDR2 FQNEAQ. This CDR3 is built from 16 residues. J was trimmed by 5 bases and V by 2 bases; bases with no gene match: 9.

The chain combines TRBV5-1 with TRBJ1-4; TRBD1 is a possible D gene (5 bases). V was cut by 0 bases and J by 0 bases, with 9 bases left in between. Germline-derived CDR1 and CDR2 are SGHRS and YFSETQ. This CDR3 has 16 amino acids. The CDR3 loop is CASSLVGTATNEKLFF. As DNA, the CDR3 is TGCGCCAGCAGCTTGGTGGGGACTGCAACTAATGAAAAACTGTTTTTT.

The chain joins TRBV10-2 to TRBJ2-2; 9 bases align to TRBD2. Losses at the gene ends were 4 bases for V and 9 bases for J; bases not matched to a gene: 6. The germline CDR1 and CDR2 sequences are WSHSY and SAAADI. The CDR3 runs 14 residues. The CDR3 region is CASSGAGGRRELFF. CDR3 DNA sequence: TGCGCCAGCAGTGGGGCGGGGGGGCGGAGGGAGCTGTTTTTT.

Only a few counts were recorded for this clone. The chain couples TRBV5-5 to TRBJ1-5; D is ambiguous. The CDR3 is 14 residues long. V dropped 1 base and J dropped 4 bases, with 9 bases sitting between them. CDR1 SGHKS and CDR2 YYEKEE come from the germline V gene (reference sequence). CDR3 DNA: TGTGCCAGCAGCTTGCAAGGTAGTAATCAGCCCCAGCATTTT. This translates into CASSLQGSNQPQHF.

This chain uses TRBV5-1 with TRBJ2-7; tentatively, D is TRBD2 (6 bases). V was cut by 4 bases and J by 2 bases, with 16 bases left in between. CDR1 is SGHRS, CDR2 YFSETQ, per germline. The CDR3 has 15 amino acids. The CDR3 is CASSPGGGLTYEQYF. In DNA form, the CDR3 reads TGCGCCAGCAGCCCCGGTGGAGGGTTAACCTACGAGCAGTACTTC.